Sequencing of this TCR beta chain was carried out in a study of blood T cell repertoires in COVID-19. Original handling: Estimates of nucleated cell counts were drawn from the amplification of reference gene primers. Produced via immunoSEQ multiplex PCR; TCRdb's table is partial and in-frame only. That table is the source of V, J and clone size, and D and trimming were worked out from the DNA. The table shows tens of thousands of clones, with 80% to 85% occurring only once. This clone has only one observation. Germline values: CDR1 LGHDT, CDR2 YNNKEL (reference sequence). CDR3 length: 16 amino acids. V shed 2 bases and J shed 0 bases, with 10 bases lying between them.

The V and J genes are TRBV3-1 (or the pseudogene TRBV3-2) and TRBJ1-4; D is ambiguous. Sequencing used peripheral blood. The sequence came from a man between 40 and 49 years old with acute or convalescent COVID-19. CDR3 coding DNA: TGTGCCAGCAGCCAAAACATGGCGGCAACTAATGAAAAACTGTTTTTT. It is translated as CASSQNMAATNEKLFF.